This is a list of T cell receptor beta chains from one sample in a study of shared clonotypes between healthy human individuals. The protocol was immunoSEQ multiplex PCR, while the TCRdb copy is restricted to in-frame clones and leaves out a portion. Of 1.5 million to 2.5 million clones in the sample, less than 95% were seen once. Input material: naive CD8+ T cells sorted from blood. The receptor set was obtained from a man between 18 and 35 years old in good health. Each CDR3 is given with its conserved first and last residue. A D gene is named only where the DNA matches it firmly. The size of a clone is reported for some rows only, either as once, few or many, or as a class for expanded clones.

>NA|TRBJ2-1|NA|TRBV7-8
CASSFRGNEQFF
TGTGCCAGCAGCTTCCGGGGCAATGAGCAGTTCTTC
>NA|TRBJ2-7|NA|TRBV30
CAVRVLSSYEQYF
TGTGCCGTCCGCGTCCTCAGCTCCTACGAGCAGTACTTC
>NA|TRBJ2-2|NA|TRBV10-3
CAISEVTGTRLARDTGELFF
TGTGCCATCAGTGAGGTGACCGGGACACGACTAGCCCGGGACACCGGGGAGCTGTTTTTT
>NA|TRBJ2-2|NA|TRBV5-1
CASSFHGDSGWTLNTGELFF
TGCGCCAGCAGCTTCCACGGGGATTCTGGATGGACCTTGAACACCGGGGAGCTGTTTTTT
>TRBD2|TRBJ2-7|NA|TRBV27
CASSPGLAGGTYEQYF
TGTGCCAGCAGTCCAGGACTAGCGGGAGGAACCTACGAGCAGTACTTC
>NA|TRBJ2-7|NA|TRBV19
CASSSLEGLTYEQYF
TGTGCCAGTAGTTCCTTGGAGGGCCTTACCTACGAGCAGTACTTC
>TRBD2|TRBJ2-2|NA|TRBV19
CAARPNGGVGELFF
TGTGCCGCAAGGCCCAATGGGGGGGTCGGGGAGCTGTTTTTT
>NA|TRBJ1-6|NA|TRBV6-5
CASSYASNSPLHF
TGTGCCAGCAGTTACGCCAGCAATTCACCCCTCCACTTT
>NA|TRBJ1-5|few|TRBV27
CASSLVGTNQPQHF
TGTGCCAGCAGTTTAGTGGGTACCAATCAGCCCCAGCATTTT
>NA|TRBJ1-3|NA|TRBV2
CASSANQGNSGNTIYF
TGTGCCAGCAGCGCAAACCAGGGAAACTCTGGAAACACCATATATTTT